This TCR beta chain was recovered during a study of blood T cell repertoires in COVID-19. For the study at large: T cells, B-cell-depleted T cells, or PBMCs provided the cDNA or gDNA that served as material.

The CDR3 sequence is 13 residues long. Germline CDR1 is SNHLY and CDR2 is FYNNEI. V lost 8 bases and J 1 base, leaving 12 bases between the germline ends. Original analysis: How many nucleated cells were present was estimated from reference gene primer amplification. Sequencing used immunoSEQ multiplex PCR; TCRdb keeps in-frame clones, though not all of them. From that table come the V and J calls and clone size; the DNA was used to work out D and trimming. The repertoire holds about 290,000 clones, with 89% as singletons. The chain uses TRBV2 and TRBJ2-7; tentatively, D is TRBD2 (5 bases). This TCR was recovered from a woman in her 30s with COVID-19, enrolled during active disease. Sequencing was carried out using peripheral blood. The CDR3 is CASGTPGSYEQYF. CDR3 DNA sequence: TGTGCCAGCGGAACTCCGGGGTCCTACGAGCAGTACTTC.